These T cell receptor beta chains were read from a single sample in a study of T cell responses to AZD1222 COVID-19 vaccine. Clones were read by immunoSEQ multiplex PCR, and TCRdb kept only the in-frame ones, dropping some. The sample has roughly 180,000 clones, about nine tenths seen once; the top ten hold 2.5% to 3%. The starting material was peripheral blood, obtained on day 0 of AZD1222 vaccination. These receptors were obtained from an adult in good health. The CDR3 runs from the conserved cysteine through the conserved F or W. Fields, in order: clone size, V gene, J gene, D gene, CDR3 protein, CDR3 DNA. A D gene is named only where the DNA matches it firmly. Clone size is stated in some rows and not others, as once, few, many or a class when expanded.

clone size: NA; V gene: TRBV4-3; J gene: TRBJ1-2; D gene: NA; CDR3 protein: CASSQEQGMAGYTF; CDR3 DNA: TGCGCCAGCAGCCAAGAGCAGGGTATGGCTGGCTACACCTTC
clone size: NA; V gene: TRBV4-2; J gene: TRBJ1-1; D gene: NA; CDR3 protein: CASSQGTGGASTEAFF; CDR3 DNA: TGTGCCAGCAGCCAAGGAACGGGGGGCGCGTCCACTGAAGCTTTCTTT
clone size: NA; V gene: TRBV7-2; J gene: TRBJ2-7; D gene: NA; CDR3 protein: CASSLVPGEREQYF; CDR3 DNA: TGTGCCAGCAGCTTGGTGCCAGGGGAGAGAGAGCAGTACTTC
clone size: NA; V gene: TRBV19; J gene: TRBJ2-4; D gene: TRBD1; CDR3 protein: CASGQGPNIQYF; CDR3 DNA: TGTGCCAGCGGACAGGGTCCTAACATTCAGTACTTC
clone size: NA; V gene: TRBV6-5; J gene: TRBJ2-5; D gene: TRBD1; CDR3 protein: CASSRRGFQETQYF; CDR3 DNA: TGTGCCAGCAGTCGCAGGGGGTTTCAAGAGACCCAGTACTTC
clone size: once; V gene: TRBV5-6; J gene: TRBJ1-4; D gene: TRBD1; CDR3 protein: CASSWDRVNEKLFF; CDR3 DNA: TGTGCCAGCAGCTGGGACAGGGTAAATGAAAAACTGTTTTTT
clone size: NA; V gene: TRBV7-8; J gene: TRBJ2-5; D gene: NA; CDR3 protein: CASSLGGGGETQYF; CDR3 DNA: TGTGCCAGCAGCTTAGGGGGGGGCGGGGAGACCCAGTACTTC
clone size: NA; V gene: TRBV7-8; J gene: TRBJ1-2; D gene: NA; CDR3 protein: CASSSSRVPVYGYTF; CDR3 DNA: TGTGCCAGCAGCTCCAGCAGGGTACCCGTCTATGGCTACACCTTC
clone size: NA; V gene: TRBV21-1; J gene: TRBJ1-5; D gene: NA; CDR3 protein: CASKRVQKANQPQHF; CDR3 DNA: TGTGCCAGCAAAAGGGTACAAAAAGCCAATCAGCCCCAGCATTTT
clone size: NA; V gene: TRBV7-2; J gene: TRBJ2-7; D gene: NA; CDR3 protein: CASSSDPSANEQYF; CDR3 DNA: TGTGCCAGCAGCTCCGACCCCTCGGCCAACGAGCAGTACTTC
clone size: NA; V gene: TRBV5-5; J gene: TRBJ1-5; D gene: NA; CDR3 protein: CASSLRGAEISNQPQHF; CDR3 DNA: TGTGCCAGCAGCCTCCGGGGGGCCGAAATATCCAATCAGCCCCAGCATTTT
clone size: NA; V gene: TRBV18; J gene: TRBJ1-2; D gene: NA; CDR3 protein: CASSQKNNYGYTF; CDR3 DNA: TGTGCCAGCTCCCAAAAGAATAACTATGGCTACACCTTC
clone size: NA; V gene: TRBV11-3; J gene: TRBJ1-1; D gene: NA; CDR3 protein: CASSLGGMNTEAFF; CDR3 DNA: TGTGCCAGCAGCTTAGGCGGAATGAACACTGAAGCTTTCTTT
clone size: NA; V gene: TRBV9; J gene: TRBJ2-3; D gene: NA; CDR3 protein: CASSVGIGGAQSPEDTDTQYF; CDR3 DNA: TGTGCCAGCAGCGTAGGAATAGGGGGGGCCCAATCACCGGAGGACACAGATACGCAGTATTTT
clone size: NA; V gene: TRBV5-1; J gene: TRBJ1-1; D gene: NA; CDR3 protein: CASSRSGGRNTEAFF; CDR3 DNA: TGCGCCAGCAGCCGGAGTGGGGGGCGGAACACTGAAGCTTTCTTT
clone size: NA; V gene: TRBV19; J gene: TRBJ2-7; D gene: NA; CDR3 protein: CASSPLGQTYEQYF; CDR3 DNA: TGTGCCAGTAGTCCCCTGGGACAAACCTACGAGCAGTACTTC
clone size: once; V gene: TRBV19; J gene: TRBJ1-2; D gene: TRBD1; CDR3 protein: CASRTGADYGYTF; CDR3 DNA: TGTGCCAGCCGGACAGGGGCCGACTATGGCTACACCTTC
clone size: NA; V gene: TRBV4-2; J gene: TRBJ2-7; D gene: NA; CDR3 protein: CASSQDPQGEGGEQYF; CDR3 DNA: TGTGCCAGCAGCCAAGACCCCCAGGGTGAGGGGGGCGAGCAGTACTTC
clone size: NA; V gene: TRBV10-3; J gene: TRBJ1-5; D gene: NA; CDR3 protein: CAISAAEGSGDRPQHF; CDR3 DNA: TGTGCCATCAGTGCGGCTGAGGGGTCGGGGGACCGGCCCCAGCATTTT
clone size: NA; V gene: TRBV10-3; J gene: TRBJ1-2; D gene: NA; CDR3 protein: CAISENYGYTF; CDR3 DNA: TGTGCCATCAGTGAGAACTATGGCTACACCTTC
clone size: NA; V gene: TRBV2; J gene: TRBJ2-1; D gene: NA; CDR3 protein: CASSEALRLGEFF; CDR3 DNA: TGTGCCAGCAGTGAAGCTTTAAGACTGGGTGAGTTCTTC
clone size: NA; V gene: TRBV5-6; J gene: TRBJ1-2; D gene: NA; CDR3 protein: CASSLLREYGYTF; CDR3 DNA: TGTGCCAGCAGCTTGCTACGGGAATATGGCTACACCTTC
clone size: few; V gene: TRBV29-1; J gene: TRBJ1-1; D gene: NA; CDR3 protein: CSARGGPGTEAFF; CDR3 DNA: TGCAGCGCCCGGGGGGGTCCAGGGACTGAAGCTTTCTTT
clone size: NA; V gene: TRBV4-3; J gene: TRBJ2-3; D gene: TRBD1; CDR3 protein: CASSQDSPRQGADTQYF; CDR3 DNA: TGCGCCAGCAGCCAAGATAGCCCCCGACAGGGTGCAGATACGCAGTATTTT
clone size: NA; V gene: TRBV6-5; J gene: TRBJ1-4; D gene: NA; CDR3 protein: CASWGGEGEKLFF; CDR3 DNA: TGTGCCAGCTGGGGCGGGGAGGGGGAAAAACTGTTTTTT
clone size: NA; V gene: TRBV5-1; J gene: TRBJ2-1; D gene: NA; CDR3 protein: CASSLGGSGANEQFF; CDR3 DNA: TGCGCCAGCAGCTTGGGGGGTAGCGGTGCAAATGAGCAGTTCTTC
clone size: NA; V gene: TRBV7-3; J gene: TRBJ2-1; D gene: NA; CDR3 protein: CASSPGPGSYNEQFF; CDR3 DNA: TGTGCCAGCAGCCCCGGGCCAGGCTCCTACAATGAGCAGTTCTTC
clone size: NA; V gene: TRBV19; J gene: TRBJ1-1; D gene: TRBD1; CDR3 protein: CASSLTGVTAEAFF; CDR3 DNA: TGTGCCAGTAGTCTTACAGGGGTTACGGCTGAAGCTTTCTTT
clone size: NA; V gene: TRBV4-1; J gene: TRBJ1-3; D gene: NA; CDR3 protein: CASSLQGGSGNTIYF; CDR3 DNA: TGCGCCAGCAGCCTACAGGGAGGGTCTGGAAACACCATATATTTT
clone size: NA; V gene: TRBV12-3/TRBV12-4; J gene: TRBJ1-1; D gene: TRBD1; CDR3 protein: CASSPGGTEAFF; CDR3 DNA: TGTGCCAGCAGTCCAGGGGGCACTGAAGCTTTCTTT
clone size: NA; V gene: TRBV19; J gene: TRBJ2-5; D gene: NA; CDR3 protein: CASSTRGETQYF; CDR3 DNA: TGTGCCAGTAGCACACGGGGGGAGACCCAGTACTTC
clone size: once; V gene: TRBV12-3/TRBV12-4; J gene: TRBJ1-6; D gene: NA; CDR3 protein: CASSFPGAGLYF; CDR3 DNA: TGTGCCAGCAGTTTCCCGGGGGCGGGATTATACTTT
clone size: NA; V gene: TRBV29-1; J gene: TRBJ2-5; D gene: NA; CDR3 protein: CSVDWGAAGRETQYF; CDR3 DNA: TGCAGCGTTGATTGGGGAGCGGCGGGCAGGGAGACCCAGTACTTC
clone size: NA; V gene: TRBV7-6; J gene: TRBJ2-2; D gene: NA; CDR3 protein: CASSSYAGHTGELFF; CDR3 DNA: TGTGCCAGCAGCTCCTATGCAGGGCACACCGGGGAGCTGTTTTTT
clone size: NA; V gene: TRBV12-3/TRBV12-4; J gene: TRBJ1-4; D gene: NA; CDR3 protein: CASSPGVEKLFF; CDR3 DNA: TGTGCCAGCAGTCCTGGGGTTGAAAAACTGTTTTTT
clone size: NA; V gene: TRBV29-1; J gene: TRBJ2-3; D gene: NA; CDR3 protein: CSVTTGFGTDTQYF; CDR3 DNA: TGCAGCGTTACTACGGGGTTCGGCACAGATACGCAGTATTTT
clone size: NA; V gene: TRBV5-4; J gene: TRBJ1-5; D gene: NA; CDR3 protein: CASSKEGGNQPQHF; CDR3 DNA: TGTGCCAGCAGTAAAGAGGGGGGCAATCAGCCCCAGCATTTT
clone size: NA; V gene: TRBV19; J gene: TRBJ1-4; D gene: NA; CDR3 protein: CASREREANEKLFF; CDR3 DNA: TGTGCCAGTAGGGAGAGGGAAGCTAATGAAAAACTGTTTTTT
clone size: NA; V gene: TRBV6-5; J gene: TRBJ1-2; D gene: NA; CDR3 protein: CASSPQGTGDYGYTF; CDR3 DNA: TGTGCCAGCAGTCCGCAAGGGACGGGGGACTATGGCTACACCTTC
clone size: NA; V gene: TRBV3-1/TRBV3-2; J gene: TRBJ2-7; D gene: NA; CDR3 protein: CASSQAGTSYEQYF; CDR3 DNA: TGTGCCAGCAGCCAAGCCGGAACGTCCTACGAGCAGTACTTC
clone size: NA; V gene: TRBV5-4; J gene: TRBJ1-3; D gene: NA; CDR3 protein: CASSLAGDSGNTIYF; CDR3 DNA: TGTGCCAGCAGCTTGGCGGGGGACTCTGGAAACACCATATATTTT
clone size: NA; V gene: TRBV25-1; J gene: TRBJ2-7; D gene: NA; CDR3 protein: CASSEAGAYEQYF; CDR3 DNA: TGTGCCAGCAGTGAGGCAGGGGCCTACGAGCAGTACTTC
clone size: NA; V gene: TRBV6-2/TRBV6-3; J gene: TRBJ1-1; D gene: NA; CDR3 protein: CASSYSGRGSNTEAFF; CDR3 DNA: TGTGCCAGCAGTTACTCTGGCAGGGGATCGAACACTGAAGCTTTCTTT
clone size: once; V gene: TRBV6-4; J gene: TRBJ1-2; D gene: NA; CDR3 protein: CASSSGPF; CDR3 DNA: TGTGCCAGCAGTTCCGGCCCCTTC
clone size: NA; V gene: TRBV7-6; J gene: TRBJ1-6; D gene: NA; CDR3 protein: CASSLAGQYSPLHF; CDR3 DNA: TGTGCCAGCAGCTTAGCTGGGCAGTATTCACCCCTCCACTTT
clone size: NA; V gene: TRBV7-2; J gene: TRBJ1-4; D gene: NA; CDR3 protein: CASGPRAGEKLFF; CDR3 DNA: TGTGCCAGCGGACCCCGGGCCGGTGAAAAACTGTTTTTT
clone size: few; V gene: TRBV7-2; J gene: TRBJ2-7; D gene: TRBD2; CDR3 protein: CASSLLALAATYEQYF; CDR3 DNA: TGTGCCAGCAGCTTACTCGCACTAGCGGCGACCTACGAGCAGTACTTC
clone size: NA; V gene: TRBV3-1/TRBV3-2; J gene: TRBJ2-1; D gene: NA; CDR3 protein: CASSPTGGGGMEQFF; CDR3 DNA: TGTGCCAGCAGCCCCACCGGAGGGGGCGGAATGGAGCAGTTCTTC
clone size: NA; V gene: TRBV9; J gene: TRBJ1-6; D gene: NA; CDR3 protein: CASSVDGSWGRNSPLHF; CDR3 DNA: TGTGCCAGCAGCGTAGATGGGAGTTGGGGCCGAAATTCACCCCTCCACTTT
clone size: NA; V gene: TRBV6-2/TRBV6-3; J gene: TRBJ1-2; D gene: TRBD1; CDR3 protein: CASSVDRGGVYGYTF; CDR3 DNA: TGTGCCAGCAGCGTAGACAGGGGGGGAGTCTATGGCTACACCTTC
clone size: NA; V gene: TRBV11-1; J gene: TRBJ2-4; D gene: NA; CDR3 protein: CASSLTAGQAKNIQYF; CDR3 DNA: TGTGCCAGCAGCTTAACCGCGGGCCAGGCCAAAAACATTCAGTACTTC
clone size: NA; V gene: TRBV4-2; J gene: TRBJ1-1; D gene: NA; CDR3 protein: CASSQDSRGREAFF; CDR3 DNA: TGTGCCAGCAGCCAAGATTCCAGGGGTCGGGAAGCTTTCTTT
clone size: NA; V gene: TRBV2; J gene: TRBJ1-1; D gene: NA; CDR3 protein: CASSAQGQVNTEAFF; CDR3 DNA: TGTGCCAGCTCTGCTCAGGGACAAGTGAACACTGAAGCTTTCTTT